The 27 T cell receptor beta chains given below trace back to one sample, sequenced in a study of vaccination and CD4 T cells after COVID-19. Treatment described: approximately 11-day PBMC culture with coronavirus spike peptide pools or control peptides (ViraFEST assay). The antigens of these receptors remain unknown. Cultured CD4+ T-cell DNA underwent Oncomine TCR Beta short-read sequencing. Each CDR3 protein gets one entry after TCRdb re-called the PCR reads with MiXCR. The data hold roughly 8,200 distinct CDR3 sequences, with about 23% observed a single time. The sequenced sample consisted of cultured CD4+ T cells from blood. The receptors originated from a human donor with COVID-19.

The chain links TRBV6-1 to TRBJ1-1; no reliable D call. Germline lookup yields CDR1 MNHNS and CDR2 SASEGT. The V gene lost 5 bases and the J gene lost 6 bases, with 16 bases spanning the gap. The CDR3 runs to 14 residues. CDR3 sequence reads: CASSTQPERAEAFF. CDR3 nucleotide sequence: TGTGCCAGCAGTACCCAGCCCGAGCGGGCTGAAGCTTTCTTT.

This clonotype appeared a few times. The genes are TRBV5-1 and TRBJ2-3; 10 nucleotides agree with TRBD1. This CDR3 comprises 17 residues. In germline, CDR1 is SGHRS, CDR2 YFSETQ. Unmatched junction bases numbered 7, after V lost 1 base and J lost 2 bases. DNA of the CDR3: TGCGCCAGCAGCTTGCCCCTCGACAGGGGGCTCACAGATACGCAGTATTTT. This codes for CASSLPLDRGLTDTQYF. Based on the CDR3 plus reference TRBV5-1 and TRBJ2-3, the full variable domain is KAGVTQTPRYLIKTRGQQVTLSCSPISGHRSVSWYQQTPGQGLQFLFEYFSETQRNKGNFPGRFSGRQFSNSRSEMNVSTLELGDSALYLCASSLPLDRGLTDTQYFGPGTRLTVL.

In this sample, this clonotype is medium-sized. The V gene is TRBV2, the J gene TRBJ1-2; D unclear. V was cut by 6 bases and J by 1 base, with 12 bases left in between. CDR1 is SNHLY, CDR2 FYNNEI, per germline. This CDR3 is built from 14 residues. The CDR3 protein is CASSPWTINYGYTF. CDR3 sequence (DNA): TGTGCCAGCAGCCCCTGGACCATTAACTATGGCTACACCTTC. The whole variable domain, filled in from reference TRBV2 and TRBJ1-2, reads EPEVTQTPSHQVTQMGQEVILRCVPISNHLYFYWYRQILGQKVEFLVSFYNNEISEKSEIFDDQFSVERPDGSNFTLKIRSTKLEDSAMYFCASSPWTINYGYTFGSGTRLTVV.

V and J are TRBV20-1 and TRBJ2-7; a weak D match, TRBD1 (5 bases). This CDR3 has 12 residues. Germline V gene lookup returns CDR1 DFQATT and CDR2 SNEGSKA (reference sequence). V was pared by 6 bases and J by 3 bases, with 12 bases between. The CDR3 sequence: CSAQPQGYEQYF. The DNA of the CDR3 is TGCAGTGCGCAGCCCCAGGGCTACGAGCAGTACTTC.

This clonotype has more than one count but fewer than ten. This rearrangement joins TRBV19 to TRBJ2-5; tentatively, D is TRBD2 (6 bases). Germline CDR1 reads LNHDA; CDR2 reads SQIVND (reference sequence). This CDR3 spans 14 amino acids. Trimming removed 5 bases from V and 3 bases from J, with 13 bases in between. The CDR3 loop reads CASSAGTLKETQYF. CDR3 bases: TGTGCCAGTAGTGCCGGGACTTTAAAAGAGACCCAGTACTTC.

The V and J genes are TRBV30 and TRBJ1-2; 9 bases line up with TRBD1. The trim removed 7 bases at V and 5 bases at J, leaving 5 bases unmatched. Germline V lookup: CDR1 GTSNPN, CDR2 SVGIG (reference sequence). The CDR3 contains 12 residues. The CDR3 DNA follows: TGTGCCTTGGGACAGGGAGGGTATGGCTACACCTTC. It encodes CALGQGGYGYTF. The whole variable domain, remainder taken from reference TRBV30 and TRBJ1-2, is SQTIHQWPATLVQPVGSPLSLECTVEGTSNPNLYWYRQAAGRGLQLLFYSVGIGQISSEVPQNLSASRPQDRQFILSSKKLLLSDSGFYLCALGQGGYGYTFGSGTRLTVV.

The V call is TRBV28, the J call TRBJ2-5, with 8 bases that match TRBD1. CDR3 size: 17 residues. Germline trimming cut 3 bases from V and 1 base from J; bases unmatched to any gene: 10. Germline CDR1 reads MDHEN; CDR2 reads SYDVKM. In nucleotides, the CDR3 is TGTGCCAGCAGTTTTTTAGGGACAGGAGGACTCCAAGAGACCCAGTACTTC. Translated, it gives CASSFLGTGGLQETQYF.

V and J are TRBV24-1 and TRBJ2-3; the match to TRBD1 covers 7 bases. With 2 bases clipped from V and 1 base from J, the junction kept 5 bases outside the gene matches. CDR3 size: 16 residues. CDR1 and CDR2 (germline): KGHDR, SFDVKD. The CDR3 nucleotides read TGTGCCACCAGTGATTGGGGACAGACAGGCACAGATACGCAGTATTTT. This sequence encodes CATSDWGQTGTDTQYF.

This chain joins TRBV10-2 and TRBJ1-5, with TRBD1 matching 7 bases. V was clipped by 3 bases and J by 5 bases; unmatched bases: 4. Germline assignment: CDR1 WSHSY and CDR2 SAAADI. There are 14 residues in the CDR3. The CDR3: CASSDGRGDQPQHF. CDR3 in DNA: TGCGCCAGCAGTGACGGCAGGGGGGATCAGCCCCAGCATTTT.

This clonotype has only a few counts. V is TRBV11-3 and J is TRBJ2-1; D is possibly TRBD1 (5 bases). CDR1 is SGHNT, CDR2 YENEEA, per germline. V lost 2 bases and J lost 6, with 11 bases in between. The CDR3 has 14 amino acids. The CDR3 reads CASSLLSGSNEQFF. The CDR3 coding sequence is TGTGCCAGCAGCTTATTGTCAGGGTCCAATGAGCAGTTCTTC.

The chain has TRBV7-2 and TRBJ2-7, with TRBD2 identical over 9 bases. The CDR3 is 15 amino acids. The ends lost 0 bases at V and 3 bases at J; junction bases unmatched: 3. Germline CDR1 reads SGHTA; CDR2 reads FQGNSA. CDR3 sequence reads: CASSLAGRGGYEQYF. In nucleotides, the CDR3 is TGTGCCAGCAGCTTAGCTGGGCGGGGGGGCTACGAGCAGTACTTC.

CDR3 amino acids: CASTSGQGRQPQHF. The CDR3 coding sequence is TGTGCCAGCACATCCGGACAGGGTCGTCAGCCCCAGCATTTT. The chain links TRBV27 to TRBJ1-5; 8 positions agree with TRBD1. This CDR3 contains 14 residues. Germline-derived CDR1 and CDR2 are MNHEY and SMNVEV (reference sequence). The ends lost 7 bases at V and 6 bases at J; junction bases unmatched: 8.

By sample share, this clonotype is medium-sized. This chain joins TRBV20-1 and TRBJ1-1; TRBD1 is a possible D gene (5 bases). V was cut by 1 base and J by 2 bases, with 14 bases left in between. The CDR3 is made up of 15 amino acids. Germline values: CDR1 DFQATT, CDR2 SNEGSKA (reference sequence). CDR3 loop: CSARAGHTVNTEAFF. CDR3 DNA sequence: TGCAGTGCTAGAGCCGGACATACAGTAAACACTGAAGCTTTCTTT.

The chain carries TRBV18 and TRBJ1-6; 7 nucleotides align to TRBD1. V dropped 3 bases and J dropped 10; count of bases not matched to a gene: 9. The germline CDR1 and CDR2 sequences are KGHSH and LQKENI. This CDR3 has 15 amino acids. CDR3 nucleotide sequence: TGTGCCAGCTCACCCGAAGTAGGGGGCAAGTCACCCCTCCACTTT. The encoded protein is CASSPEVGGKSPLHF.

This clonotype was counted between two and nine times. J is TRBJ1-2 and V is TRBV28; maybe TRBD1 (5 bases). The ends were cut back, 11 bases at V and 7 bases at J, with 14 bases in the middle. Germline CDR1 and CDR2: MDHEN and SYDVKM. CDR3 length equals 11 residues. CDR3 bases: TGTGCCGGAGGGGATTACGGTGGCTACACCTTC. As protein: CAGGDYGGYTF.

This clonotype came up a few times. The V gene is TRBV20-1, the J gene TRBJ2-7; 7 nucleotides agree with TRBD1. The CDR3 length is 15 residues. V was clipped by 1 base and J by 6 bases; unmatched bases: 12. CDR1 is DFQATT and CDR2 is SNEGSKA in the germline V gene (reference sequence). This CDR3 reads CSARVKDRFVIEQYF. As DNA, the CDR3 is TGCAGTGCTAGAGTGAAGGACAGGTTCGTTATCGAGCAGTACTTC.

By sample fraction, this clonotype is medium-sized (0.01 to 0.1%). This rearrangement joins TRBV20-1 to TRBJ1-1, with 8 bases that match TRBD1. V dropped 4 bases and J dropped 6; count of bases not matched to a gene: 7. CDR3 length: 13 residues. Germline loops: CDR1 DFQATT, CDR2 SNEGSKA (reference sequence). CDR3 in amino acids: CSAKADRGSEAFF. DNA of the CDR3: TGCAGTGCTAAAGCAGACAGGGGCTCTGAAGCTTTCTTT.

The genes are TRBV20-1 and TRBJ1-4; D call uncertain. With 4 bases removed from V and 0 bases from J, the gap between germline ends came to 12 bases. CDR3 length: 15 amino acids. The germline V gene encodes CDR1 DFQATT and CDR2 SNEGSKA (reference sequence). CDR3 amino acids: CSATTFTSTNEKLFF. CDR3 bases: TGCAGTGCTACGACGTTCACTTCAACTAATGAAAAACTGTTTTTT.

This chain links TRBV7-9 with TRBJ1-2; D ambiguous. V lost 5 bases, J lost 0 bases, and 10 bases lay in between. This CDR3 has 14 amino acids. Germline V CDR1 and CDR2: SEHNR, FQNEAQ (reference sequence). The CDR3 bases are TGTGCCAGCAGCCGCCCTGCCGCTAACTATGGCTACACCTTC. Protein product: CASSRPAANYGYTF.

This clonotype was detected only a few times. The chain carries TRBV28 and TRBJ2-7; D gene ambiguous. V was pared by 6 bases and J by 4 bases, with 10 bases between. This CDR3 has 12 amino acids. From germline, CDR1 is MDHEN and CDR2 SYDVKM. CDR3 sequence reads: CASRSGRYEQYF. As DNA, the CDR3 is TGTGCCAGCAGGTCAGGAAGATACGAGCAGTACTTC.

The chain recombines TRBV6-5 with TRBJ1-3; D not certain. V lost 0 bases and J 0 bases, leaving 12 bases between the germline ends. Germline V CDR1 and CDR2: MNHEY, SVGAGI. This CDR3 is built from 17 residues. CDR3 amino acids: CASSYSRGSRSGNTIYF. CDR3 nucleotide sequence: TGTGCCAGCAGTTACTCGAGAGGATCCCGCTCTGGAAACACCATATATTTT.

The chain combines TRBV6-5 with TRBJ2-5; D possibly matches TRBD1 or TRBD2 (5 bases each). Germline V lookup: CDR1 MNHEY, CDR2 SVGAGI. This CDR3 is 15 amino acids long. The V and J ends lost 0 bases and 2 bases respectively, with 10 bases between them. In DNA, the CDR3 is TGTGCCAGCAGTTACTCTGGGGGAAGGCAAGAGACCCAGTACTTC. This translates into CASSYSGGRQETQYF.

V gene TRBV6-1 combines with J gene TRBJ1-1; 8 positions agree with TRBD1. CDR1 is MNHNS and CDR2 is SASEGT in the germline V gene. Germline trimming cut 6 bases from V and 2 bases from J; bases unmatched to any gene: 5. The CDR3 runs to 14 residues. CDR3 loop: CASRPAGGNTEAFF. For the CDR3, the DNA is TGTGCCAGCAGGCCTGCAGGGGGCAACACTGAAGCTTTCTTT.

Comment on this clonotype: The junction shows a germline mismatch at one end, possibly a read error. This chain's CDR3 is CTSSVGGGSPLHF. DNA of the CDR3: TGTACCAGCAGTGTTGGGGGTGGGTCACCCCTCCACTTT. V and J are TRBV25-1 and TRBJ1-6, with a possible D match to TRBD1 (5 bases). This CDR3 spans 13 amino acids. Per the germline V gene, CDR1 is MGHDK and CDR2 is SYGVNS.

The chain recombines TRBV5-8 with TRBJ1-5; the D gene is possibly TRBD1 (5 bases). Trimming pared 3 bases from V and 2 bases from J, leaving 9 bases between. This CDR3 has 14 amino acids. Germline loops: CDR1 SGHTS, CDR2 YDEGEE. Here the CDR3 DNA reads TGTGCCAGCAGCTCCAGGGATGGCAATCAGCCCCAGCATTTT. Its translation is CASSSRDGNQPQHF.

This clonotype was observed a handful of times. CDR3 in amino acids: CASKQYDRGNEQFF. In DNA form, the CDR3 reads TGTGCCAGCAAGCAATATGACAGGGGAAATGAGCAGTTCTTC. The chain is built from TRBV28 and TRBJ2-1; TRBD1 matches 8 bases. V was pared by 7 bases and J by 7 bases, with 9 bases of the junction left unmatched. The V gene's germline CDR1 is MDHEN and CDR2 SYDVKM. The CDR3 length is 14 residues.

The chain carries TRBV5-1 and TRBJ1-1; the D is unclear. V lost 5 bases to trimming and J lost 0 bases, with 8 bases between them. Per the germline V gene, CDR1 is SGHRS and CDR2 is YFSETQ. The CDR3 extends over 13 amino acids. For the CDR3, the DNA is TGCGCCAGCAGTCAAGGGATGAACACTGAAGCTTTCTTT. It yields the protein CASSQGMNTEAFF.